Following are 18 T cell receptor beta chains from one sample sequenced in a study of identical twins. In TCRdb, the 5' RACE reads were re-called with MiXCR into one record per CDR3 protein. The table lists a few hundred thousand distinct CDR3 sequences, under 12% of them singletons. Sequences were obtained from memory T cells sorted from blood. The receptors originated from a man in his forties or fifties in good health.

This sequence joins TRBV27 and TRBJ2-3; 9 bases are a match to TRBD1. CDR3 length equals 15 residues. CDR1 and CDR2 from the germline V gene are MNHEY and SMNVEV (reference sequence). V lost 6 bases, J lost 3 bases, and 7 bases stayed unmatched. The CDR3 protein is CASRNPGQGTDTQYF. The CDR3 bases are TGTGCCAGCAGGAACCCGGGACAGGGAACAGATACGCAGTATTTT.

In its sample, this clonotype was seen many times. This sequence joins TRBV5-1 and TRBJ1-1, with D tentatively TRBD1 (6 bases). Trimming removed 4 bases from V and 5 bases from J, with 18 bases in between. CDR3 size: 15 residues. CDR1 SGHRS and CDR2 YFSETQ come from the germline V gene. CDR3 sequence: CASSRQGQVGTEAFF. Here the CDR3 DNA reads TGCGCCAGCAGCCGTCAGGGGCAGGTCGGGACTGAAGCTTTCTTT.

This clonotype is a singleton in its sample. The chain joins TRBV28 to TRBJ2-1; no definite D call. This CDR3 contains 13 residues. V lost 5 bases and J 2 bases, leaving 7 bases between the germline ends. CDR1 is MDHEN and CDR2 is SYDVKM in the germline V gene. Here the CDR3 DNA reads TGTGCCAGCAGTCCCCGGGCCTACAATGAGCAGTTCTTC. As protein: CASSPRAYNEQFF.

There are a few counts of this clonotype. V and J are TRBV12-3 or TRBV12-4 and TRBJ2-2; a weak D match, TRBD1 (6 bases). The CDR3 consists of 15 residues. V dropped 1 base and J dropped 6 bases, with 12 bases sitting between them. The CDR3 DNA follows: TGTGCCAGCAGTTTAGGGGTGGGGGCCTCCGGGGAGCTGTTTTTT. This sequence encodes CASSLGVGASGELFF.

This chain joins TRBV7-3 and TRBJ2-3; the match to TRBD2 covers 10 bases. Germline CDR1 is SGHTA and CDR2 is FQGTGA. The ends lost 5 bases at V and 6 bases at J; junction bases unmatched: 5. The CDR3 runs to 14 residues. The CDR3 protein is CASSRSGRWDTQYF. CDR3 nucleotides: TGTGCCAGCAGCCGTAGCGGGAGGTGGGATACGCAGTATTTT. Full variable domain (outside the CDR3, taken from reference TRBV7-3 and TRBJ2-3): GAGVSQTPSNKVTEKGKYVELRCDPISGHTALYWYRQSLGQGPEFLIYFQGTGAADDSGLPNDRFFAVRPEGSVSTLKIQRTERGDSAVYLCASSRSGRWDTQYFGPGTRLTVL.

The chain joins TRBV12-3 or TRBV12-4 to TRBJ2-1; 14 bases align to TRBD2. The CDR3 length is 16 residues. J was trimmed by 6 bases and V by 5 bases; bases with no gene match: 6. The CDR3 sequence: CASSLGLAGVSNEQFF. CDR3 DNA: TGTGCCAGCAGTCTGGGACTAGCGGGAGTCAGCAATGAGCAGTTCTTC.

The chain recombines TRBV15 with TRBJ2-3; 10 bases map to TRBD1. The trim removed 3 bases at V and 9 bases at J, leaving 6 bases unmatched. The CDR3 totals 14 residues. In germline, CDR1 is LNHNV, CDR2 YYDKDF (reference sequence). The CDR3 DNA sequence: TGTGCCACCAGCAGCCGACAGGGGGCGGACACGCAGTATTTT. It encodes CATSSRQGADTQYF.

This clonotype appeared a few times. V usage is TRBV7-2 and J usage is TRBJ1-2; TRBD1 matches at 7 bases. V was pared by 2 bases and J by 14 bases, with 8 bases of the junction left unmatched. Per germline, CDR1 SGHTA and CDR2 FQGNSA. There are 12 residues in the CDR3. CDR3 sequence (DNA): TGTGCCAGCAGCTTAACGACAGGGTCGAAGACCTTC. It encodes CASSLTTGSKTF.

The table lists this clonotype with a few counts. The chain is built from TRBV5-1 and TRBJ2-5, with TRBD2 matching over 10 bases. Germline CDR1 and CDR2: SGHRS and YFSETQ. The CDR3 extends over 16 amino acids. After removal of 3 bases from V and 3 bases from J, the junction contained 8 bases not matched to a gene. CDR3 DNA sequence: TGCGCCAGCAGCTGGGGGAGCGGGGGGGAGAAAGAGACCCAGTACTTC. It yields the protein CASSWGSGGEKETQYF.

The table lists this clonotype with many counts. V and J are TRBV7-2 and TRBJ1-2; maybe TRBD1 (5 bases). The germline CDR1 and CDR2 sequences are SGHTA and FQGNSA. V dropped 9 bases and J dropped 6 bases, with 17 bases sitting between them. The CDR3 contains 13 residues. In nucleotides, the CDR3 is TGTGCCAGTAACGCCGGGGGAAATAATGGCTACACCTTC. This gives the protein CASNAGGNNGYTF.

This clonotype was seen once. As DNA, the CDR3 is TGCAGTGGAAGACCTAGGAATGAGCAGTTCTTC. Amino acids: CSGRPRNEQFF. The J gene is TRBJ2-1, the V gene TRBV20-1, with no clear D. Germline V gives CDR1 DFQATT, CDR2 SNEGSKA (reference sequence). Trimming removed 7 bases at V and 7 bases at J, with 11 bases between. The CDR3 is made up of 11 amino acids.

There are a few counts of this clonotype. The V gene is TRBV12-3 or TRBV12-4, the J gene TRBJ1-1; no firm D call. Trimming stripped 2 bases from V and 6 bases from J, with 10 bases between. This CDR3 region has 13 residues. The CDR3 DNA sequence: TGTGCCAGCAGTTTAAGTGCAGCCGCTGAAGCTTTCTTT. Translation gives CASSLSAAAEAFF.

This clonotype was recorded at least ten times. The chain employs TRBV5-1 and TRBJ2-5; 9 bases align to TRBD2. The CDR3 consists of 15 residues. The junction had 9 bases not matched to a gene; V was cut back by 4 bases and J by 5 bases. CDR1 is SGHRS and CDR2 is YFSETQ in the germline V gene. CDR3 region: CASSLYSTSGETQYF. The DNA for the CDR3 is TGCGCCAGCAGCCTATACTCCACTAGCGGGGAGACCCAGTACTTC.

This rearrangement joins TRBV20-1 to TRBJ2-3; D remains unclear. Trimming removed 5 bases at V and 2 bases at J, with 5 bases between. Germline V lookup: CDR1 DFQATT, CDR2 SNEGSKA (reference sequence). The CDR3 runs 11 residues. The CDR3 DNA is TGCAGTGCTGGAACCACAGATACGCAGTATTTT. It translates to CSAGTTDTQYF.

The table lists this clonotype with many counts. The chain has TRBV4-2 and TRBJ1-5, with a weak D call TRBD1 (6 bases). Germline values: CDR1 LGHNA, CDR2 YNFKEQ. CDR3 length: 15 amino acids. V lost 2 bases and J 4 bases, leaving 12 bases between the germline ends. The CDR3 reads CASSQLGQGNQPQHF. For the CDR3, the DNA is TGTGCCAGCAGCCAACTTGGGCAGGGGAATCAGCCCCAGCATTTT.

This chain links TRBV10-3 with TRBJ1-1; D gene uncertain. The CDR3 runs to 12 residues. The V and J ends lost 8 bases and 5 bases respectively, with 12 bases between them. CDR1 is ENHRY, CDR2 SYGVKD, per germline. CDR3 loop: CAIAFQGTEAFF. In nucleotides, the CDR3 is TGTGCCATCGCTTTTCAAGGGACTGAAGCTTTCTTT.

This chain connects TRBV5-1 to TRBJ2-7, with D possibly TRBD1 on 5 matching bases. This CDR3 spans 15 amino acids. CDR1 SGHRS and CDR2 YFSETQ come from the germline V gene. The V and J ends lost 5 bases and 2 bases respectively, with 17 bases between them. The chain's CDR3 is CASREIRGKAYEQYF. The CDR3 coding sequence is TGCGCCAGCAGGGAAATTAGGGGCAAAGCCTACGAGCAGTACTTC.

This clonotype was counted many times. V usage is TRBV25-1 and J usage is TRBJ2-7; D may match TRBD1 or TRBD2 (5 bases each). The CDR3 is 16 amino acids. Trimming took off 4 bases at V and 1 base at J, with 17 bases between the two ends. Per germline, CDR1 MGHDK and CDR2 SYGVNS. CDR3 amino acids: CASSVWDAGRSYEQYF. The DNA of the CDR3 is TGTGCCAGCAGTGTCTGGGACGCAGGTCGTTCCTACGAGCAGTACTTC.